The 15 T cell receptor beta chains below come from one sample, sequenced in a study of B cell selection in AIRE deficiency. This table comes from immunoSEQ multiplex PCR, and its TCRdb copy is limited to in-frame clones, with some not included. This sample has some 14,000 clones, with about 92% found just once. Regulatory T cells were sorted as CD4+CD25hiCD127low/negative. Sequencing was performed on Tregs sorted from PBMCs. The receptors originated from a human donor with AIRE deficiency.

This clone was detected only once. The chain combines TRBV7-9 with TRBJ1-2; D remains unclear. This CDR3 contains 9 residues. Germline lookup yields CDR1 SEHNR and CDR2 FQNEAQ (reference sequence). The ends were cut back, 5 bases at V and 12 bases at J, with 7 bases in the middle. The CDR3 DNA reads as TGTGCCAGCAGCCCAGACAACACCTTC. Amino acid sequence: CASSPDNTF.

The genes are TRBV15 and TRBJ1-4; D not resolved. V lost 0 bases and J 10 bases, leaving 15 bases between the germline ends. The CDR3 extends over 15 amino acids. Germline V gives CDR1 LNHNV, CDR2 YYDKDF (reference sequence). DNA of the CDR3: TGTGCCACCAGCAGAGATAAGAGCGGCACACTAAAACTGTTTTTT. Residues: CATSRDKSGTLKLFF.

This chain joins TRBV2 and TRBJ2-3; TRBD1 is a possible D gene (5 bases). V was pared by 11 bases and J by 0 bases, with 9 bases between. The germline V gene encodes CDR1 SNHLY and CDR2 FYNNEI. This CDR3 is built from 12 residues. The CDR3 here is CAVQVSTDTQYF. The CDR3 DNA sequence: TGTGCCGTACAGGTTAGCACAGATACGCAGTATTTT.

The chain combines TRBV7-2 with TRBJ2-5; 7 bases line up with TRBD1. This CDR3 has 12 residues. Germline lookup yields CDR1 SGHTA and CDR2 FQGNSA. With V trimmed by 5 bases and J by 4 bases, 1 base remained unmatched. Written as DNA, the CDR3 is TGTGCCAGCAGCCGGACAGGAGAGACCCAGTACTTC. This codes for CASSRTGETQYF.

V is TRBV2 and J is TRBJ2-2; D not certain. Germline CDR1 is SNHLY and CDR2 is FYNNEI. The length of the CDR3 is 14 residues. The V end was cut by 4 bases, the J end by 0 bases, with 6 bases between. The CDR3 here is CASSGRANTGELFF. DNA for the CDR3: TGTGCCAGCAGTGGGAGAGCGAACACCGGGGAGCTGTTTTTT.

The CDR3, as DNA: TGTGCCAGCAGTCGGAGGCGGGGCGGAAAACTGTTTTTT. It specifies CASSRRRGGKLFF. The chain links TRBV7-8 to TRBJ1-4; D may be TRBD1 (5 bases). The germline CDR1 and CDR2 sequences are SGHVS and FQNEAQ. Trimming shortened V by 6 bases and J by 10 bases, and 15 bases separated the two germline ends. The CDR3 is 13 residues long.

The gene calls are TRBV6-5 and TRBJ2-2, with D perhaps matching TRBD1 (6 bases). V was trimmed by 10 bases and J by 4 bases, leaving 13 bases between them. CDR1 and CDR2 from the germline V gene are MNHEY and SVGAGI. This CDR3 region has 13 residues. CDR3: CATNQGPTGELFF. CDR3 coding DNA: TGTGCCACGAACCAGGGGCCCACCGGGGAGCTGTTTTTT.

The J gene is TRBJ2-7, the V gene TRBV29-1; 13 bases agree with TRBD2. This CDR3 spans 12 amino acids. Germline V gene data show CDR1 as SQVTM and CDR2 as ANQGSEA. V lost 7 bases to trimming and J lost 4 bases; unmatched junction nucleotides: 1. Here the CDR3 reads CSGTSGSYEQYF. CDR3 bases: TGCAGCGGGACTAGCGGGAGTTACGAGCAGTACTTC.

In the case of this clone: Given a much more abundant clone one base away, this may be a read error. As DNA, the CDR3 is TGTGCCAGCAGCTCTACAGGGGCCACTGAAGCTTTCTTT. As protein: CASSSTGATEAFF. The J gene is TRBJ1-1, the V gene TRBV7-8; 7 nucleotides agree with TRBD1. V dropped 4 bases and J dropped 4; count of bases not matched to a gene: 3. The germline CDR1 and CDR2 sequences are SGHVS and FQNEAQ. There are 13 residues in the CDR3.

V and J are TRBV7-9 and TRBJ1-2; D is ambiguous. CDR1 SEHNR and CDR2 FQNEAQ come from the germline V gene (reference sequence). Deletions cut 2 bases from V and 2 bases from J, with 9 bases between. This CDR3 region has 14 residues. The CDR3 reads CASSLYHENYGYTF. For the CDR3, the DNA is TGTGCCAGCAGCTTATATCACGAAAACTATGGCTACACCTTC.

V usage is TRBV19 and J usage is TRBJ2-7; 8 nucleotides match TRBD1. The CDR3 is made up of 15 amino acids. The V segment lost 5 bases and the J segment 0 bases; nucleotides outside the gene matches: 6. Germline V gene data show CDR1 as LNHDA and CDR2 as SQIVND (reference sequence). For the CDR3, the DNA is TGTGCCAGTAGTGCCACAGGGGGAGGCTCCTACGAGCAGTACTTC. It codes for CASSATGGGSYEQYF.

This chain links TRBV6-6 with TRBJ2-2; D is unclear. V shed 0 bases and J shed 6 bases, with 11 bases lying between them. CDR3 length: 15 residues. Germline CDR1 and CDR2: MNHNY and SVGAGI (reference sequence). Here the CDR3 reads CASSYSKRISGELFF. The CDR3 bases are TGTGCCAGCAGTTACTCGAAAAGAATCTCCGGGGAGCTGTTTTTT.

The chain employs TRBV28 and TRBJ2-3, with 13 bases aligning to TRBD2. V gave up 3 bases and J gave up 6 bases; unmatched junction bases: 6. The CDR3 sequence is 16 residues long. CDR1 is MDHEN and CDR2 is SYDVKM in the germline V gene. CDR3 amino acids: CASSFWTSGSGDTQYF. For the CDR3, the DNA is TGTGCCAGCAGTTTCTGGACTAGCGGGAGTGGGGATACGCAGTATTTT.

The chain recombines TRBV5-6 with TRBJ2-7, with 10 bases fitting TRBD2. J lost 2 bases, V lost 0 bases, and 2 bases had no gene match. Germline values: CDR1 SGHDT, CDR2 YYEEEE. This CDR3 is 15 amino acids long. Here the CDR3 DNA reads TGTGCCAGCAGCTTGGGACTAGCGGGCACCTACGAGCAGTACTTC. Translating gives CASSLGLAGTYEQYF.

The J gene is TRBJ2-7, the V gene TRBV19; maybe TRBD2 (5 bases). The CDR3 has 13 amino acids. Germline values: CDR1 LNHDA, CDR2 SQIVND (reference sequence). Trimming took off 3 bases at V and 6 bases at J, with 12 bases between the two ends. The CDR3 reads CASSIGRLAEQYF. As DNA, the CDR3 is TGTGCCAGTAGTATTGGCAGGCTAGCCGAGCAGTACTTC.